This TCR beta chain was documented in a study of cytomegalovirus exposure and HLA in healthy donors. 60 Vbeta and 13 Jbeta primers were used in PCR. Method: immunoSEQ multiplex PCR; TCRdb's copy keeps in-frame clones and lacks some. The table lists about 190,000 clones, about 86% of them singletons. Regarding this clone: Its target is not known.

Study-wide results and limits: The sole available immune exposure information was CMV serostatus.

The sequencing input was PBMCs. This receptor was identified in a woman in her late teens or twenties in good health and CMV-seropositive.

This CDR3 reads CASRAVGGNQPQHF. CDR3 bases: TGTGCCAGCAGGGCGGTCGGGGGAAATCAGCCCCAGCATTTT. This chain connects TRBV28 to TRBJ1-5; maybe TRBD1 (5 bases). The V and J ends lost 6 bases and 4 bases respectively, with 13 bases between them. This CDR3 spans 14 amino acids. Germline V CDR1 and CDR2: MDHEN, SYDVKM. Looking up the rest from reference TRBV28 and TRBJ1-5 gives the full variable domain: DVKVTQSSRYLVKRTGEKVFLECVQDMDHENMFWYRQDPGLGLRLIYFSYDVKMKEKGDIPEGYSVSREKKERFSLILESASTNQTSMYLCASRAVGGNQPQHFGDGTRLSIL.